This section outlines one T cell receptor beta chain sequence together with its context. The target of this receptor is not known. No base-level quality is on record; no much larger clone is a single base apart. This sample is drawn from a study of vaccination effects on CD4 cells after COVID-19 (dated by TCRdb to between 2021 and 2024). Some background on the complete study: Each participant received two doses of an mRNA SARS-CoV-2 vaccine, either BNT162b2 or mRNA-1273. SARS-CoV-2 spike-specific CD4+ TCR repertoires from before and after mRNA vaccination were compared in COVID-19 convalescent patients and in infection-naive vaccine recipients. The Oncomine TCR Beta short-read assay on an Illumina iSeq 100 was used to sequence cultures from other donors in the study. A total of nine to ten COVID-19 convalescent patients and several SARS-CoV-2-naive healthy vaccine recipients were included in the full study.

Study-wide findings and limitations: Clones induced by infection and clones induced by vaccination both contracted markedly at late timepoints after vaccination, which fits with T cell responses waning over time. Only a small number of convalescent patients were included, and no early post-infection timepoints were available, which limited the study. In healthy vaccine recipients, vaccine-induced clones were almost all SARS-CoV-2 mono-reactive, with only 1 of 255 being cross-reactive with common cold coronaviruses.

In the ViraFEST assay, PBMC were stimulated with viral peptide pools, and TCR sequencing was then used to find antigen-specific CD4+ T cell clonotypes based on their expansion. After about 10 days of culture, CD4+ T cells were isolated with the EasySep CD4+ T cell isolation kit. Healthy vaccine recipients had no prior SARS-CoV-2 infection, confirmed by negative nucleocapsid antibodies before and after vaccination. Each well held roughly 2 million PBMC cultured in IMDM containing approximately 5% human AB serum, roughly 9.6 IU/ml IL-2 and gentamicin, along with about 10 ug/ml peptides. Half of the culture medium was replaced with fresh IL-2-containing medium on days 3 and 7. Unless noted otherwise, every peptide stimulation condition was cultured in triplicate wells. PBMC were separated from whole blood using Ficoll-Paque Plus gradient centrifugation and were then either cryopreserved at -140C or used fresh. The overlapping peptide pools covered the spike proteins of SARS-CoV-2 as well as those of the common cold coronaviruses HCoV-NL63, HCoV-OC43 and HCoV-229E. The QIAamp micro DNA kit was used to extract genomic DNA from the cultured CD4+ T cells.

The library was produced with the immunoSEQ multiplex PCR assay. DNA from the cultured, isolated CD4+ T cells was subjected to TCR beta CDR3 sequencing. Turning to the authors' computational methods: The analysis removed non-productive TCR sequences, trimmed reads to the CDR3 region, and retained only CDR3s that were 7 or more amino acids long. Antigen-specific clonotypes were identified with the MANAFEST web app by comparing expansion in peptide wells against reference cultures. To be called positive, a clone needed expansion at FDR<0.05 compared with the reference and with all other wells, an odds ratio greater than 5, and a frequency greater than 0.1% in two replicate wells. A clonotype was called cross-reactive if it was significantly expanded both in SARS-CoV-2 spike wells and in at least one common cold coronavirus spike condition. Using the stringdist R package, CDR3 similarity was measured by Levenshtein distance, and unrooted trees were constructed with ape in R 3.6.1. TCRdb's version of the immuneACCESS table is confined to in-frame rearrangements and falls short of the full clone set. An unresolved V gene accounts for under half of the shortfall where checked; the remainder is of unknown origin. V and J calls and clone size are given by that table; D and trimming were obtained from the DNA. The sample data list over 20,000 clones, and around 70% of these were observed just once. In total, the top ten clones hold 12% of the sample.

Via the germline V gene (reference sequence), CDR1 is LNHDA and CDR2 SQIVND. The CDR3 runs 17 residues from the cysteine to the phenylalanine. Kept here is only the CDR3 DNA, which spans 51 bases and is read in frame from base 1. Trimming accounts for 10 bases at V and 0 bases at J, while the number of junction bases matched to no gene is 14. The receptor's source is a human donor who received a COVID-19 vaccine. The sequencing here drew on CD4+ T cells from PBMCs cultured with HCoV-229E spike peptides, taken before COVID-19 vaccination. Interpreted using the paper, the cell subset or site label stands for: HCoV-229E spike overlapping peptide pool stimulation. The rearrangement joined TRBV19 to TRBJ1-4; TRBD1 lines up with 7 middle nucleotides. The CDR3: CATRGRGSGATNEKLFF. The DNA sequence follows: TGTGCCACTCGTGGCAGGGGGTCAGGGGCAACTAATGAAAAACTGTTTTTT.